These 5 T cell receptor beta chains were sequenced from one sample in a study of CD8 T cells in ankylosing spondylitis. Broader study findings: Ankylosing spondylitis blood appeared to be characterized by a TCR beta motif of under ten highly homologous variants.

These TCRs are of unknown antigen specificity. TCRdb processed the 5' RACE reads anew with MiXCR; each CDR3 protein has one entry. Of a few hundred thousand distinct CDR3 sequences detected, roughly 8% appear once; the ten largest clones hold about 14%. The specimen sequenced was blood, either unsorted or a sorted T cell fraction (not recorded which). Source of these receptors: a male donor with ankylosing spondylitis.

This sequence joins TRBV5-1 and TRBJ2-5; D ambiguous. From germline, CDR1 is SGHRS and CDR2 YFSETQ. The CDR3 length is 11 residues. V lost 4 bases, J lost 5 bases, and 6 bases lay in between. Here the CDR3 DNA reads TGCGCCAGCAGCAGGGCGGAGACCCAGTACTTC. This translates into CASSRAETQYF.

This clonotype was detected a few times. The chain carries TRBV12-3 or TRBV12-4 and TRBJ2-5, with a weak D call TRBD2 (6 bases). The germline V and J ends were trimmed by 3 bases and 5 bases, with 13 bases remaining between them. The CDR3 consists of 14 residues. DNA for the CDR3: TGTGCCAGCAGTTTTCGGGAGTGGGGGGAGACCCAGTACTTC. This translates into CASSFREWGETQYF.

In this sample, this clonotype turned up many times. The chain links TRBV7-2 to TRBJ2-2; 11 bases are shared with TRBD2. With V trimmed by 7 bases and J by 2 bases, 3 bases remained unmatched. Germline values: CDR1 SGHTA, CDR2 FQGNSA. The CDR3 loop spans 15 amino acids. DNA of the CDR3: TGTGCCAGCATTGGGACTAGCGGCAACACCGGGGAGCTGTTTTTT. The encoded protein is CASIGTSGNTGELFF.

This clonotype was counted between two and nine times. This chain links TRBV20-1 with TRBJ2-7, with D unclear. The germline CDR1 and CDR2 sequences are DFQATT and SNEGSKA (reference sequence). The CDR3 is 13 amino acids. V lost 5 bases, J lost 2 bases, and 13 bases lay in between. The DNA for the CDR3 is TGCAGTGCTCGTCCGGGCTCCACCTACGAGCAGTACTTC. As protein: CSARPGSTYEQYF.

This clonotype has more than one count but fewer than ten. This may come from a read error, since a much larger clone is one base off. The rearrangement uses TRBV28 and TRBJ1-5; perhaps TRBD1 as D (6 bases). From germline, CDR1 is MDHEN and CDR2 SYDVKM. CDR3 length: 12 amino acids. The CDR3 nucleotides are TGTGCCAGCATTTTACCCAGGGGGCCCCAGCATTTT. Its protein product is CASILPRGPQHF. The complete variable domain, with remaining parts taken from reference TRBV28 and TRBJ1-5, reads DVKVTQSSRYLVKRTGEKVFLECVQDMDHENMFWYRQDPGLGLRLIYFSYDVKMKEKGDIPEGYSVSREKKERFSLILESASTNQTSMYLCASILPRGPQHFGDGTRLSIL.